A selection of T cell receptor beta chains follows, all from one sample in a study of long-term antiretroviral therapy in people with HIV. Sequencing used immunoSEQ multiplex PCR; TCRdb keeps in-frame clones, though not all of them. The sample includes around 9,700 clones, 81% seen only once; the top ten take around 18%. The starting material was unsorted PBMCs, obtained 1.8 years after starting antiretroviral therapy. The source is a man aged 35 to 55 with HIV. Each CDR3 is given with its conserved first and last residue. Fields, in order: clone size, V gene, J gene, CDR3 protein. The size field is filled for only some rows; it gives once, few, many or a size class.

>.|TRBV19|TRBJ2-7
CASSRIRAGASGEQYF
>.|TRBV6-1|TRBJ2-5
CASTSQGRQETQYF
>few|TRBV19|TRBJ2-7
CASTGTGTYEQYF
>.|TRBV29-1|TRBJ2-1
CSVERTSSYNEQFF
>.|TRBV9|TRBJ2-2
CASSSRQGAGLLFF
>.|TRBV7-8|TRBJ2-5
CASSPSQTQYF
>.|TRBV28|TRBJ1-2
CASSGQELIGYGYTF
>.|TRBV11-1|TRBJ1-2
CASSRADRGYGYTF
>.|TRBV19|TRBJ2-7
CASSITGGAFVHEQYF
>.|TRBV9|TRBJ2-1
CASSPRGGPSYNEQFF
>.|TRBV7-9|TRBJ2-5
CASSPRVIQETQYF
>once|TRBV2|TRBJ2-2
CASTRTLAGVRGELFF
>.|TRBV28|TRBJ1-5
CASSLLLGVGSTQPQHF
>.|TRBV11-2|TRBJ2-3
CASSPTTDTQYF
>few|TRBV27|TRBJ1-2
CASSSQRTGYGSGDYGYTF
>.|TRBV4-2|TRBJ1-2
CASQEDRSVGYTF
>few|TRBV28|TRBJ2-3
CASRSLAVGTDTQYF
>.|TRBV28|TRBJ1-3
CASSFPTTEYSGNTIYF
>.|TRBV7-9|TRBJ2-5
CASSLASGEETQYF
>.|TRBV7-6|TRBJ2-7
CASSPGTAFSEQYF